This T cell receptor beta chain was recovered during a study of T cell responses to AZD1222 COVID-19 vaccine. The protocol was immunoSEQ multiplex PCR, while the TCRdb copy is restricted to in-frame clones and leaves out a portion. The sample has roughly 120,000 clones; about 93% are singletons. This CDR3 comprises 15 residues. In germline, CDR1 is MNHNY, CDR2 SVGAGI (reference sequence). Notes on this clone: One junction end disagrees with the germline gene, perhaps due to a read error.

The V and J genes are TRBV6-6 and TRBJ2-2; 7 nucleotides agree with TRBD1. This clonotype was obtained from an adult in good health. Sequencing was performed on peripheral blood, taken on day 0 of AZD1222 vaccination. The CDR3 region has the DNA TGTGCCAACAGTCGACAGGGACAAAACACCGGGGAGCTGTTTTTT. It specifies CANSRQGQNTGELFF.